These T cell receptor beta chains were read from a single sample in a study of CD8+ T cells in alopecia areata. Profiled with immunoSEQ multiplex PCR; TCRdb holds only in-frame clones, not every one. The sample records about 190,000 clones, over 60% being singletons. Material: CD4+ T cells sorted from blood, obtained at week 4, from a patient treated with tofacitinib. The receptors were sampled from a human donor with alopecia areata. Each CDR3 is given with its conserved first and last residue. The D gene is left open where the match is weak. Not all rows give a size; the values are once, few, many and, for expanded clones, a class.

clone_size d_call j_call v_call cdr3_nt cdr3_aa
few NA TRBJ1-5 TRBV7-9 TGTGCCAGCAGCACCGGCAATCAGCCCCAGCATTTT CASSTGNQPQHF
NA NA TRBJ2-6 TRBV25-1 TGTGCCAGCACCCCCTCGGGGGGCCCTGGGGCCAACGTCCTGACTTTC CASTPSGGPGANVLTF
NA TRBD2 TRBJ2-7 TRBV7-2 TGTGCCAGCAGCTTAGTTAGCGGGAAGGACTACGAGCAGTACTTC CASSLVSGKDYEQYF
few NA TRBJ2-7 TRBV10-3 TGTGCCATCAGTGGACTCCAGATAGGGTACGAGCAGTACTTC CAISGLQIGYEQYF
NA NA TRBJ2-5 TRBV6-5 TGTGCCATCAGTGCCCGGTCAGATCAAGAGACCCAGTACTTC CAISARSDQETQYF
NA TRBD2 TRBJ2-3 TRBV15 TGTGCCACCAGCAGAGCGATGGTGACTAGCGGGAGCACAGATACGCAGTATTTT CATSRAMVTSGSTDTQYF
NA TRBD2 TRBJ2-3 TRBV5-1 TGCGCCAGCAGCGGGACTAGTGACACGCAGTATTTT CASSGTSDTQYF
NA NA TRBJ1-6 TRBV4-3 TGCGCCAGCAGCCAAGACGGGACAAAGGGTTCACCCCTCCACTTT CASSQDGTKGSPLHF
NA NA TRBJ2-3 TRBV5-1 TGCGCCAGCAGCTCGAACACAGATACGCAGTATTTT CASSSNTDTQYF
NA NA TRBJ2-7 TRBV30 TGTGCCTGGAGTACGAATTACGAGCAGTACTTC CAWSTNYEQYF
few NA TRBJ1-1 TRBV15 TGTGCCACCAGCAGACTCTTAGGTGGAGGCGCTGAAGCTTTCTTT CATSRLLGGGAEAFF
NA NA TRBJ1-3 TRBV11-2 TGTGCCAGCACCGCACTTGCATCTGGAAACACCATATATTTT CASTALASGNTIYF
NA NA TRBJ2-5 TRBV5-1 TGCGCCAGCAGGGACGCTAGGAGTCAAGAGACCCAGTACTTC CASRDARSQETQYF
NA NA TRBJ1-2 TRBV7-2 TGTGCCAGCAGCTTAGGGCCAGGGGAGGACTATGGCTACACCTTC CASSLGPGEDYGYTF
NA NA TRBJ1-2 TRBV25-1 TGTGCCAGCAGCTCCGCAGGGCTATATGGCTACACCTTC CASSSAGLYGYTF
few NA TRBJ1-1 TRBV28 TGTGCCAGCAGTTTGGTGGACACTGAAGCTTTCTTT CASSLVDTEAFF
NA NA TRBJ1-5 TRBV7-9 TGTGCCAGCAGCTTACAGGGCCTGGAGCCCCAGCATTTT CASSLQGLEPQHF
few NA TRBJ1-1 TRBV5-1 TGCGCCAGCAGCTTACAGGAGAACACTGAAGCTTTCTTT CASSLQENTEAFF
NA NA TRBJ2-1 TRBV23-1 TGCGCCAGCAGTCAATCCTCATCATTGCCGGACCCGGGGGATGAGCAGTTCTTC CASSQSSSLPDPGDEQFF
NA NA TRBJ2-7 TRBV18 TGTGCCAGCTCGCCCGGTCCCAGGGCCGAGCAGTACTTC CASSPGPRAEQYF
NA TRBD1 TRBJ1-4 TRBV5-1 TGCGCCAGCAGCTCTCAGGGGGCGGCTAATGAAAAACTGTTTTTT CASSSQGAANEKLFF
NA NA TRBJ2-1 TRBV4-1 TGCGCCAGCAGCCAAGATGTAGCCGGGACAAACAATGAGCAGTTCTTC CASSQDVAGTNNEQFF
NA NA TRBJ1-2 TRBV4-1 TGCGCCAGCAGCCAAGAATTGGGGAGGACGGATGGCTACACCTTC CASSQELGRTDGYTF
NA NA TRBJ1-2 TRBV27 TGTGCCAGTAGACGGGCCCTAGACTACTCTTATGGCTACACCTTC CASRRALDYSYGYTF